This entry is about one T cell receptor beta chain. This clonotype came up many times. Its antigen target is currently unknown. Base qualities are not provided; no much larger clone lies one nucleotide away. The library was made by multiplex PCR. Sequenced on an Illumina HiSeq 4000. iRepertoire HTBI primers and Arm-PCR amplification of CDR3 regions were used to construct TCR beta libraries. Gel purification was performed on PCR products prior to sequencing. On the study's bioinformatics: Gene usage analysis of CDR3 amino acid clonotypes used the 60 to 75 TRBV and more than 13 TRBJ segments found across samples. Filtered high-quality paired reads were merged into contigs using COPE and FqMerger. BLAST was used to align contigs to IMGT TRBV, TRBD and TRBJ reference genes, with CDR3 defined following IMGT. Any clonotype with a frequency above 0.1% was counted as a highly expanded clone. Shannon entropy served as the measure of repertoire diversity, while the Gini coefficient captured V-J evenness. A clonotype was considered public if more than one individual shared it. The public sequencing data were trimmed at Q25 with fastp and processed into clonotypes with MiXCR by TCRdb, which kept only in-frame beta chains. When rows share a CDR3 protein, they turn into one entry using the most common DNA and genes. TCRdb, not the original authors, processed these V and J calls. This sample comprises hundreds of thousands of distinct CDR3 sequences, roughly 16% of them detected only once. The ten top clones hold around 18% of the sample.

This entry belongs to a study of regulatory T cells in long-lasting Graves disease (dated by TCRdb to about 2021). At the level of the whole study: Newly diagnosed Graves' disease patients had taken antithyroid drugs for less than 3 months. The study took place in China and was registered as a clinical trial. A total of some 33 samples were covered by TCR sequencing, comprising around 13 persistent and around 20 newly diagnosed Graves' disease patients. Persistent Graves' disease patients were compared with newly diagnosed Graves' disease patients by peripheral blood TCR sequencing and RNA sequencing.

What the authors observed across the whole study: Persistent patients shared more public clonotypes among themselves (under 3,000) than newly diagnosed patients did (approximately 970). Lower TCR Shannon entropy and fewer highly expanded clones were observed in persistent Graves' disease patients than in newly diagnosed patients, which suggested clonal expansion. The study examined only peripheral blood because the primary lesion, thyroid tissue, could not be accessed. Only the TCR beta chain was sequenced and analyzed. As a limitation, the authors acknowledged that the small sample size may reduce accuracy. TRBV28, TRBJ1-2 and TRBJ2-5 were preferentially used in persistent disease, while TRBV20-1 and TRBJ2-1 were favored in newly diagnosed disease.

The time point label, as the study defines it: newly diagnosed GD, antithyroid drugs for less than 3 months. RNA was extracted from PBMCs in TRIzol for both TCR sequencing and RNA sequencing. The diagnosis of Graves' disease was made according to American Thyroid Association guidelines. The patients came from an endocrinology department in Xi'an, China. From each patient, around 9.3 milliliters of peripheral blood was collected into an EDTA anticoagulant tube. PBMCs were isolated by Ficoll Paque Plus density gradient separation without further T cell sorting. An Agilent 2100 Bioanalyzer and agarose gel were used to check RNA quality, and a NanoDrop 2000 was used to measure RNA concentration. Trimming removed 5 bases from V and 5 bases from J; the gene matches leave 5 bases unexplained. The CDR3 runs 14 residues from the cysteine to the phenylalanine. Only the CDR3 portion is preserved as DNA: 42 bases, with reading frame beginning at the first base. From a lookup of the germline V gene, CDR1 and CDR2 are MNHNS and SASEGT.

The same sample was also studied in work on T cells in Graves' hyperthyroidism and ophthalmopathy. The other study reports the following: Stable Graves' hyperthyroidism was defined as no progression to ophthalmopathy during 18 months of follow-up. The hyperthyroidism patients were between 18 and 65 years old and newly diagnosed, with a disease duration of less than 2 months. The study excluded patients with uncontrolled infections, other autoimmune diseases, pregnancy or lactation. Diagnoses were based on clinical symptoms, serum thyroxine and TRAb, thyroid ultrasound and orbital computed tomography. The first round of RT-PCR for the TCR CDR3 was performed with the HTBI primer set and the Qiagen OneStep RT-PCR kit. Most expanded thyroid clonotypes (frequency above 0.001) were also detected in blood, a finding suggesting that blood repertoires may reflect thyroid immune responses. Ophthalmopathy was separated from stable hyperthyroidism by a 13 V-J signature model, with just over 85% sensitivity and 81% to 83% specificity obtained in cross-validation and 80%/75% obtained in testing. In validation, the model predicted progression to ophthalmopathy with approximately 71% sensitivity and 72% to 75% specificity, a median of around six months before onset. TCR V-J signatures able to tell the groups apart were searched for in a discovery cohort of 95 to 100 patients, of whom 40 to 45 had Graves' ophthalmopathy and 57 had stable Graves' hyperthyroidism. An independent validation cohort of under 20 hyperthyroidism patients and more than 15 patients who later progressed to ophthalmopathy tested prospective prediction of ophthalmopathy. The 100 discovery patients were randomly split 7:3 into training and test sets. Thyroid tissue and blood T-cell repertoires from about six Graves' hyperthyroidism patients were also compared in the study. After blood sampling, hyperthyroidism patients were treated with methimazole at a starting dose of 30 mg daily, and ophthalmopathy patients were treated with high-dose intravenous methylprednisolone. Libraries were constructed in a second round of multiplex PCR, after which size selection and purification were performed. The libraries were sequenced on an Illumina HiSeq2000 using paired-end 100 bp reads. Raw data were processed with SOAPnuke, discarding reads with adapters, uncalled bases, mean Phred below 15, or no exact constant-primer or identifier match. High-quality paired reads were merged using COPE v1.2.5, and each unique nucleotide sequence was defined as a clonotype. MiTCR v1.1 was used to align the clonotypes against IMGT TRBV, TRBD and TRBJ reference segments. Only V-J combinations with frequency above 0.0001, covering roughly 99% of repertoires, were analysed. The TCS score was defined as F50 (clonal expansion) divided by E x V (chaos), with BLOSUM62-based TCRdist calculated between CDR3 peptides within each V-J. Welch's t-statistics and random forest reduced fewer than 550 V-J features to some 14, which were used in a naive Bayes classifier (R e1071). Sample size was not statistically predetermined, and investigators were not blinded to group allocation. TCR Vbeta CDR3 sequencing of some 140 peripheral blood samples (about 45 ophthalmopathy, 75 or so hyperthyroidism and roughly 17 progressor patients) is reported in the paper.

This specimen was peripheral blood mononuclear cells (PBMCs), taken at new diagnosis, from a patient treated with antithyroid drugs. In this chain, TRBV6-1 is recombined with TRBJ2-7, and 11 junctional nucleotides match TRBD1. This TCR was sampled from a woman aged 25-40 years with Graves disease. Donor details come from another sample of the same person, matched by shared clones. The nucleotide sequence reads as follows: TGTGCCAGCAGTAAGGACAGGGGGCCCGACGAGCAGTACTTC. Translation gives CASSKDRGPDEQYF.